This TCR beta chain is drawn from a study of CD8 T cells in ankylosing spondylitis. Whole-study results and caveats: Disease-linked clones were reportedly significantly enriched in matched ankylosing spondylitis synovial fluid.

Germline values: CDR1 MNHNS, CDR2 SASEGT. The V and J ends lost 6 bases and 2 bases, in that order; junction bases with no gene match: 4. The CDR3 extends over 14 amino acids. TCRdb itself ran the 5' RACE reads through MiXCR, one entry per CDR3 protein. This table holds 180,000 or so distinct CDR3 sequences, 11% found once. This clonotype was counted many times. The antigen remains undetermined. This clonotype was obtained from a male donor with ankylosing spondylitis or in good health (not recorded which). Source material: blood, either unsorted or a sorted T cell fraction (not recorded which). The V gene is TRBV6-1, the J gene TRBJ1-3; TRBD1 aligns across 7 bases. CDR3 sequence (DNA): TGTGCCAGCAGGAGGGGGACAGCTGGAAACACCATATATTTT. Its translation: CASRRGTAGNTIYF.